Sequencing of this TCR beta chain was carried out in a study of T-cell reconstitution after alpha-beta-depleted transplantation in children. Remarks on this clonotype: Relative to the germline gene, one junction end is altered; a read error may explain this.

Preparing the TCRbeta library involved the use of unique molecular identifiers. TCRdb recomputed calls from the PCR reads with MiXCR, one row per CDR3 protein. The table includes roughly 350,000 distinct CDR3 sequences, about 9.4% detected once. CDR3 size: 15 residues. The TCR sequence derives from a human donor who donated a stem cell graft to a child with acute lymphoblastic leukemia. Sequences were derived from PBMCs from the stem cell graft donor, sampled from the stem cell graft. This chain links TRBV12-3 or TRBV12-4 with TRBJ2-7; 8 nucleotides align to TRBD2. Here the CDR3 reads CASCFVAGGPYEQYF. CDR3 DNA: TGTGCCAGCTGTTTTGTTGCGGGAGGCCCCTACGAGCAGTACTTC.